This T cell receptor beta chain emerged from a study of tumor-infiltrating lymphocytes in glioblastoma multiforme listed by TCRdb under 2017. Looking at the study overall: Whether intratumoral genomic heterogeneity fosters TIL diversity was tested through joint investigation of somatic mutations, TIL diversity and immune response activity.

The AllPrep DNA/RNA mini kit was used to purify genomic DNA and total RNA at the same time from each of the ten to eleven tumor samples. Every RNA sample had an OD 260/280 ratio above 1.9 and an RNA integrity number above 6.5. Using a modified ARM-PCR protocol with multiple V-beta primers and a C-beta primer, the team built TCRB libraries from RNA through three nested multiplex PCR rounds. Starting from 0.5 to 0.55 ug of total RNA, TCRB-specific cDNA was synthesized using ProtoScript II Reverse Transcriptase and a C-beta primer. The description of the TCRB libraries did not mention any unique molecular identifiers. In the third PCR, barcodes and adapters were added over around 25 cycles using Deep VentR (exo-) polymerase, and bands of 250-500 bp were then gel purified. An Illumina HiSeq 2500 generating 250 bp paired-end reads was used to sequence the TCRB libraries. As for the authors' bioinformatics: Reads were cleaned with Trimmomatic, merged with FLASH, assigned V, D and J segments with MiGEC, and analyzed with VDJtools. Repertoire diversity was quantified with the Shannon-Wiener diversity index calculated using VDJtools. TCRdb redid the processing of the public reads, applying fastp at Q25 and MiXCR, and retained in-frame beta chains. Rows are unified per CDR3 protein, each entry keeping the most common DNA and genes. These V and J calls are TCRdb output, not the study's own analysis. For this sample there are 25,000 to 40,000 distinct CDR3 sequences; around 55% appear just once. The ten largest make up roughly 33% of the sample.

According to the germline V gene (reference sequence), CDR1 reads LNHDA and CDR2 reads SQIVND. Spanning cysteine to phenylalanine, the CDR3 consists of 13 amino acids. Only the CDR3 portion is preserved as DNA: 39 bases, with reading frame beginning at the first base. In regard to this clonotype: Its antigen is still unknown. At one end the junction does not follow the germline gene, possibly because of a read error.

Paper-wide results and their limitations: T cells were not sorted into functional subsets, which the authors noted as a future improvement. Generalizability was limited because only one glioblastoma patient was included in the TCR and somatic mutation analysis. Because T cells carry unequal numbers of TCR transcripts, RNA-based TCR sequencing may distort clone frequencies.

The receptor was isolated from a male donor with glioblastoma. Sequencing was done on a sample of brain tumor tissue. This receptor chain uses TRBV19 and TRBJ2-7; the D gene is not confidently resolved. The CDR3: CASSIRSSYKQYF. In nucleotides, the sequence is TGTGCCAGTAGTATCCGGAGCTCCTACAAGCAGTACTTC. Reference TRBV19 and TRBJ2-7 proteins supply the regions before and after the CDR3; the full variable domain is: DGGITQSPKYLFRKEGQNVTLSCEQNLNHDAMYWYRQDPGQGLRLIYYSQIVNDFQKGDIAEGYSVSREKKESFPLTVTSAQKNPTAFYLCASSIRSSYKQYFGPGTRLTVT.